Shown below are 31 T cell receptor beta chains from a single sample sequenced in a study of T-cell memory formation after mild COVID-19. TCRdb re-analysed the 5' RACE reads in MiXCR, keeping a single row per CDR3 protein. The data hold around 250,000 distinct CDR3 sequences, with 8% to 9.5% observed a single time. The sample consisted of PBMCs or a T cell subset sorted from them (not recorded which). The source of these receptors is a man between 18 and 29 years old who had mild COVID-19 (a few samples of this study predate the infection). Cell type and time point are not known.

This clonotype was picked up a small number of times. V is TRBV7-2 and J is TRBJ2-1, with 9 positions matching TRBD2. The junction had 3 bases not matched to a gene; V was cut back by 3 bases and J by 0 bases. This CDR3 is 16 amino acids long. Looked up from germline, CDR1 is SGHTA and CDR2 is FQGNSA. CDR3 protein: CASSFVAGDSYNEQFF. The CDR3 bases are TGTGCCAGCAGCTTCGTAGCGGGGGACTCCTACAATGAGCAGTTCTTC.

This rearrangement joins TRBV21-1 to TRBJ2-7; TRBD1 reflects the table's D call only, with no check against the DNA. TRBV21-1 is marked as a pseudogene. The CDR3 runs to 12 residues. The CDR3 DNA reads as TGTGCCAGCAGCAAAAGCAGGGTTGAGCAGTACGTC. Translating it yields CASSKSRVEQYV.

This clonotype has just a few counts. The chain combines TRBV7-9 with TRBJ1-5; D is unresolved. Trimming pared 5 bases from V and 4 bases from J, leaving 15 bases between. The germline gives CDR1 SEHNR, CDR2 FQNEAQ (reference sequence). The CDR3 spans 15 residues. The CDR3 here is CASSVSGSANQPQHF. CDR3 DNA sequence: TGTGCCAGCAGCGTTAGCGGTTCAGCAAATCAGCCCCAGCATTTT.

On this clonotype: Germline and junction disagree at one end, which may indicate a read error. The chain links TRBV12-3 or TRBV12-4 to TRBJ2-1; 9 nucleotides line up with TRBD2. The CDR3 runs 14 residues. As DNA, the CDR3 is TGTGCCAGCAGCTTAGCGGGACTAGCTGGCGGGCAGTTCTTC. This sequence encodes CASSLAGLAGGQFF.

The J gene is TRBJ2-3, the V gene TRBV9; 12 nucleotides align to TRBD2. Germline CDR1 is SGDLS and CDR2 is YYNGEE. The CDR3 covers 17 residues. J gave up 5 bases and V 0 bases, and 7 bases lay outside the gene matches. Here the CDR3 DNA reads TGTGCCAGCAGCGTAGTGGCTAGCGGGGGGGCTGGAGATACGCAGTATTTT. Encoded protein: CASSVVASGGAGDTQYF.

This clonotype appeared a few times. V usage is TRBV3-1 and J usage is TRBJ2-1; 7 bases align to TRBD2. The CDR3 is made up of 12 amino acids. With 0 bases clipped from V and 13 bases from J, the junction kept 3 bases outside the gene matches. CDR1 is LGHDT, CDR2 YNNKEL, per germline (reference sequence). This chain's CDR3 is CASSQERGFQFF. CDR3 coding DNA: TGTGCCAGCAGCCAAGAGCGGGGGTTTCAGTTCTTC.

The rearrangement links TRBV20-1 to TRBJ2-5, with 8 bases aligning to TRBD2. The CDR3 has 16 residues. Germline CDR1 and CDR2: DFQATT and SNEGSKA (reference sequence). V shed 1 base, J shed 5 bases, and the junction held 12 bases outside the gene matches. DNA for the CDR3: TGCAGTGCTAGAGTGGCGGGGGGACCCGGAGGGGAGACCCAGTACTTC. Its protein product is CSARVAGGPGGETQYF.

This clonotype was observed a handful of times. The rearrangement uses TRBV14 and TRBJ2-1; D ambiguous. Germline CDR1 is SGHDN and CDR2 is FVKESK. Between the trimmed V and J ends, which lost 1 base and 0 bases, there was a span of 10 bases. This CDR3 has 16 residues. The CDR3 region has the DNA TGTGCCAGCAGCCAAGTGGGCGGTAGCTCCTACAATGAGCAGTTCTTC. It codes for CASSQVGGSSYNEQFF.

The V gene is TRBV5-1, the J gene TRBJ2-1, with D possibly called TRBD1 or TRBD2 (5 bases each). CDR1 and CDR2 from the germline V gene are SGHRS and YFSETQ. The V and J ends lost 5 bases and 4 bases respectively, with 10 bases between them. This CDR3 spans 13 amino acids. The CDR3 bases are TGCGCCAGCAGGGGAGAGGGGTACAATGAGCAGTTCTTC. Translation: CASRGEGYNEQFF.

V gene TRBV12-3 or TRBV12-4 combines with J gene TRBJ1-2, with 7 nucleotides matching TRBD1. The junction had 6 bases not matched to a gene; V was cut back by 6 bases and J by 2 bases. The CDR3 consists of 14 residues. This chain's CDR3 is CASSMDRNNYGYTF. The CDR3 nucleotides are TGTGCCAGCAGCATGGACAGGAACAACTATGGCTACACCTTC.

The gene calls are TRBV10-2 and TRBJ1-2; TRBD1 matches 8 bases. This CDR3 region has 16 residues. Germline lookup yields CDR1 WSHSY and CDR2 SAAADI. Losses at the gene ends were 1 base for V and 7 bases for J; bases not matched to a gene: 11. This CDR3 reads CASSEFSGGIKRGYTF. CDR3 DNA: TGCGCCAGCAGTGAGTTTTCAGGGGGCATAAAGCGTGGCTACACCTTC.

J is TRBJ1-1 and V is TRBV24-1; no clear D gene. Trimming stripped 9 bases from V and 1 base from J, with 8 bases between. Germline V gene data show CDR1 as KGHDR and CDR2 as SFDVKD. This CDR3 is 12 amino acids long. The DNA of the CDR3 is TGTGCCACCGGCGGGGAGAACACTGAAGCTTTCTTT. Encoded protein: CATGGENTEAFF.

This clonotype was seen at least ten times. The chain uses TRBV4-1 and TRBJ1-6; D is undetermined. This CDR3 region has 16 residues. V lost 4 bases and J lost 6, with 16 bases in between. The germline V gene encodes CDR1 MGHRA and CDR2 YSYEKL. CDR3 in amino acids: CASSPIGRGTNSPLHF. In DNA form, the CDR3 reads TGCGCCAGCAGCCCGATCGGTCGGGGAACTAATTCACCCCTCCACTTT.

This chain joins TRBV7-9 and TRBJ2-3; 11 bases are shared with TRBD2. Germline CDR1 and CDR2: SEHNR and FQNEAQ (reference sequence). Trimming removed 8 bases from V and 6 bases from J; junction bases left unmatched: 7. This CDR3 comprises 14 residues. CDR3 sequence (DNA): TGTGCCAGCCAAGGGACTAGCGGTCTCGATACGCAGTATTTT. This encodes CASQGTSGLDTQYF.

At least ten counts were recorded for this clonotype. The chain recombines TRBV4-1 with TRBJ2-2; 10 bases are shared with TRBD2. With V trimmed by 1 base and J by 3 bases, 2 bases remained unmatched. CDR3 length: 16 amino acids. Germline lookup yields CDR1 MGHRA and CDR2 YSYEKL. The CDR3 nucleotides are TGCGCCAGCAGCCAAGTAGGACTAGCGGACACCGGGGAGCTGTTTTTT. Encoded protein: CASSQVGLADTGELFF.

This chain connects TRBV28 to TRBJ2-7; a possible D gene is TRBD2 (6 bases). Trimming shortened V by 3 bases and J by 1 base, and 16 bases separated the two germline ends. CDR3 length equals 16 residues. Germline V gene lookup returns CDR1 MDHEN and CDR2 SYDVKM. The CDR3 DNA follows: TGTGCCAGCAGTTTTTCAGGCATAGGACTATCCTACGAGCAGTACGTC. This gives the protein CASSFSGIGLSYEQYV.

This clonotype was observed many times. The V gene is TRBV5-1, the J gene TRBJ1-6; the match to TRBD1 covers 9 bases. The CDR3 runs to 17 residues. From germline, CDR1 is SGHRS and CDR2 YFSETQ. The V and J ends lost 0 bases and 7 bases, in that order; junction bases with no gene match: 8. CDR3: CASSLAPATGGNSPLHF. CDR3 in DNA: TGCGCCAGCAGCTTGGCACCCGCGACAGGGGGAAATTCACCCCTCCACTTT.

This clonotype was seen a few times. The chain links TRBV20-1 to TRBJ2-3; D not resolved. This CDR3 contains 11 residues. The germline CDR1 and CDR2 sequences are DFQATT and SNEGSKA (reference sequence). The V gene lost 2 bases and the J gene lost 3 bases, with 3 bases spanning the gap. Here the CDR3 DNA reads TGCAGTGCTAGACAGACAGATACGCAGTATTTT. Translated, it gives CSARQTDTQYF.

This clonotype was seen only a few times. The J gene is TRBJ2-1, the V gene TRBV12-3 or TRBV12-4; 10 bases line up with TRBD2. There are 18 residues in the CDR3. V gave up 3 bases and J gave up 8 bases; unmatched junction bases: 16. The CDR3 spells CASSFGSGLAAPRHEQFF. The DNA for the CDR3 is TGTGCCAGCAGTTTCGGGAGCGGACTAGCGGCCCCAAGGCATGAGCAGTTCTTC.

This clonotype appeared a few times. The chain links TRBV4-2 to TRBJ1-1; TRBD1 might be the D (6 bases). V lost 5 bases and J 5 bases, leaving 15 bases between the germline ends. Germline CDR1 and CDR2: LGHNA and YNFKEQ. The CDR3 contains 14 residues. CDR3 sequence reads: CASSYGQSWTEAFF. CDR3 DNA sequence: TGTGCCAGCAGCTACGGACAGAGCTGGACTGAAGCTTTCTTT.

This clonotype occurred a few times. One junction end disagrees with the germline gene, perhaps due to a read error. The rearrangement joins TRBV14 to TRBJ1-5, with D hard to call. The germline gives CDR1 SGHDN, CDR2 FVKESK. CDR3 length: 13 residues. The CDR3 DNA is TGTGCCAGCAGTCAAGACCTGGATCAGCCCCAGCATTTT. Protein sequence: CASSQDLDQPQHF.

In its sample, this clonotype was seen a few times. The chain employs TRBV7-9 and TRBJ2-1; TRBD2 aligns across 9 bases. This CDR3 region has 15 residues. The V and J ends lost 4 bases and 8 bases, in that order; junction bases with no gene match: 9. Germline V gene sequence: CDR1 SEHNR, CDR2 FQNEAQ (reference sequence). The CDR3, as DNA: TGTGCCAGCAGCTCCGGGACTAGCATAATCTATGAGCAGTTCTTC. Translating it yields CASSSGTSIIYEQFF. Supplemented by reference TRBV7-9 and TRBJ2-1, the full variable domain reads DTGVSQNPRHKITKRGQNVTFRCDPISEHNRLYWYRQTLGQGPEFLTYFQNEAQLEKSRLLSDRFSAERPKGSFSTLEIQRTEQGDSAMYLCASSSGTSIIYEQFFGPGTRLTVL.

The table lists this clonotype with a few counts. The J gene is TRBJ2-1, the V gene TRBV4-1, with a weak D call TRBD2 (6 bases). In germline, CDR1 is MGHRA, CDR2 YSYEKL. Trimming removed 3 bases from V and 2 bases from J, with 17 bases in between. The CDR3 contains 17 residues. CDR3 nucleotides: TGCGCCAGCAGCCATCCCCCCCACGAGCGGGCCTACAATGAGCAGTTCTTC. It specifies CASSHPPHERAYNEQFF.

The chain combines TRBV4-1 with TRBJ2-3, with 8 bases that match TRBD2. Per germline, CDR1 MGHRA and CDR2 YSYEKL. The CDR3 runs to 16 residues. J was trimmed by 6 bases and V by 3 bases; bases with no gene match: 11. The CDR3 reads CASSHLSGALSDTQYF. CDR3 coding DNA: TGCGCCAGCAGCCACCTTAGCGGGGCTTTGTCCGATACGCAGTATTTT.

This chain joins TRBV18 and TRBJ1-1, with D hard to call. Germline assignment: CDR1 KGHSH and CDR2 LQKENI. The ends were cut back, 3 bases at V and 4 bases at J, with 15 bases in the middle. The CDR3 loop spans 15 amino acids. The CDR3 is CASSPLAESGTEAFF. The CDR3 region has the DNA TGTGCCAGCTCACCCCTCGCGGAATCGGGCACTGAAGCTTTCTTT.

This clonotype was counted at least ten times. The rearrangement joins TRBV6-5 to TRBJ2-1; 10 bases agree with TRBD1. The CDR3 is 15 residues long. V gave up 6 bases and J gave up 8 bases; unmatched junction bases: 10. Germline lookup yields CDR1 MNHEY and CDR2 SVGAGI. The DNA for the CDR3 is TGTGCCAGCAGGACAGGGGGCGTCCAAGTCGATGAGCAGTTCTTC. This codes for CASRTGGVQVDEQFF.

This chain uses TRBV20-1 with TRBJ2-7; perhaps TRBD1 as D (6 bases). The germline gives CDR1 DFQATT, CDR2 SNEGSKA (reference sequence). V was pared by 5 bases and J by 5 bases, with 13 bases between. This CDR3 is 12 amino acids long. The CDR3 is CSAEYRENEQYV. The CDR3 coding sequence is TGCAGTGCTGAGTACAGGGAAAACGAGCAGTACGTC.

The J gene is TRBJ1-2, the V gene TRBV12-3 or TRBV12-4, with D perhaps matching TRBD1 (6 bases). CDR3 length: 13 residues. V was clipped by 5 bases and J by 4 bases, with 11 bases between them. Here the CDR3 reads CASSRTASYGYTF. Written as DNA, the CDR3 is TGTGCCAGCAGTCGGACAGCATCCTATGGCTACACCTTC.

The chain links TRBV30 to TRBJ2-1; 8 bases map to TRBD2. CDR1 is GTSNPN and CDR2 is SVGIG in the germline V gene (reference sequence). Unmatched junction bases numbered 7, after V lost 5 bases and J lost 4 bases. The CDR3 runs 14 residues. DNA for the CDR3: TGTGCCTGGGTTGCGGGGGGCCCGTACAATGAGCAGTTCTTC. Encoded protein: CAWVAGGPYNEQFF.

The rearrangement uses TRBV9 and TRBJ1-6; the D is unclear. The germline V and J ends were trimmed by 3 bases and 6 bases, with 7 bases remaining between them. Per germline, CDR1 SGDLS and CDR2 YYNGEE. CDR3 size: 13 residues. The CDR3 region is CASSETANSPLHF. CDR3 bases: TGTGCCAGCAGCGAAACAGCTAATTCACCCCTCCACTTT. Variable domain in full (rest from reference TRBV9 and TRBJ1-6): DSGVTQTPKHLITATGQRVTLRCSPRSGDLSVYWYQQSLDQGLQFLIQYYNGEERAKGNILERFSAQQFPDLHSELNLSSLELGDSALYFCASSETANSPLHFGNGTRLTVT.

CDR3 region: CSVEGTGGFYNEQFF. The CDR3 DNA sequence: TGCAGCGTTGAGGGGACAGGGGGTTTCTACAATGAGCAGTTCTTC. This chain connects TRBV29-1 to TRBJ2-1; 11 bases fit TRBD1. Germline loops: CDR1 SQVTM, CDR2 ANQGSEA. This CDR3 region has 15 residues. The ends lost 3 bases at V and 3 bases at J; junction bases unmatched: 4.